This T cell receptor beta chain is drawn from a study of blood T cell repertoires in COVID-19. Across the study: The cDNA or gDNA used as material had been derived from T cells, B-cell-depleted T cells, or PBMCs.

The method was immunoSEQ multiplex PCR; TCRdb's version includes in-frame clones alone and lacks a portion of them. The sample has about 120,000 clones, approximately 85% seen once. CDR1 is LNHDA and CDR2 is SQIVND in the germline V gene (reference sequence). This CDR3 contains 13 residues. The junction had 11 bases not matched to a gene; V was cut back by 10 bases and J by 8 bases. This TCR was sampled from an elderly man with acute or convalescent COVID-19. The sample comprised peripheral blood. The V gene is TRBV19, the J gene TRBJ1-2, with TRBD1 matching 9 bases. The CDR3 DNA is TGTGCCACCCATCCGGGACAGGGACGCGGCTACACCTTC. This translates into CATHPGQGRGYTF.